The clone carrying this T cell receptor beta chain was recorded many times. No antigen is known for it. The source of the sample is a study of CD8 T cells in ankylosing spondylitis. Whole-study results and caveats: Blood of patients with ankylosing spondylitis appeared to be characterized by a TCR beta motif of about 8 highly homologous variants.

In TCRdb, the 5' RACE reads were re-called with MiXCR into one record per CDR3 protein. The sample holds roughly 60,000 distinct CDR3 sequences; 6% to 8% are singletons and the top ten take under 6%. The sequenced sample was synovial fluid, either unsorted or a sorted T cell fraction (not recorded which). This TCR was sampled from a male donor with ankylosing spondylitis.

This chain's CDR3 is CAWSVQGAGYGYTF. The CDR3 coding sequence is TGTGCCTGGAGTGTACAGGGGGCGGGCTATGGCTACACCTTC. The V call is TRBV30, the J call TRBJ1-2; TRBD1 aligns across 9 bases. Germline CDR1 GTSNPN, CDR2 SVGIG (reference sequence). The V and J ends lost 0 bases and 4 bases, in that order; junction bases with no gene match: 3. The CDR3 is 14 amino acids.